This T cell receptor (beta chain) was observed in a study of monozygotic twins with inflammatory bowel disease. Germline V gives CDR1 DFQATT, CDR2 SNEGSKA (reference sequence). The CDR3 is made up of 17 amino acids. UMIs with a 6-nucleotide sample barcode were added by template switching. TCRdb re-called the 5' RACE reads and catalogs CDR3 proteins one per entry, DNA excluded. Reported are some 150,000 distinct CDR3 sequences; the ten largest clones contain 2.4%. About this clonotype itself: What it recognizes is unknown.

The study's findings and limits: Possibly reflecting limited power, no difference in repertoire similarity was found between concordant and discordant twins. Repertoires of patients may have been made more variable by differing immunosuppressive treatments. Lower TCRbeta diversity (inverse Simpson) was seen in IBD patients than in healthy co-twins.

The sequencing sample was made of blood. This rearrangement joins TRBV20-1 to TRBJ1-1; TCRdb returns TRBD1, unconfirmable since there is no DNA. The receptor's source is a human donor with ulcerative colitis or Crohn's disease, or a healthy co-twin of an affected twin (not recorded which). CDR3 in amino acids: CSARALGTDFMNTEAFF.